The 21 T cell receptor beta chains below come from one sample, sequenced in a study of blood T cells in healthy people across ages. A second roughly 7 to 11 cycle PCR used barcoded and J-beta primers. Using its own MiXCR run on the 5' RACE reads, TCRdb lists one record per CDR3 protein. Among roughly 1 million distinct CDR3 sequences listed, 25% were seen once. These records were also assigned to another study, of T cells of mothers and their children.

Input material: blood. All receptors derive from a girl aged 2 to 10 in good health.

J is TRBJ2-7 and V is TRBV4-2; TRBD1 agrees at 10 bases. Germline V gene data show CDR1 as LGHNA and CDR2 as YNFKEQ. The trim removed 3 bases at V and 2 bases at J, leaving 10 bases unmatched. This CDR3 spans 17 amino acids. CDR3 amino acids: CASSHALVGQGTYEQYF. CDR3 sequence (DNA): TGTGCCAGCAGCCACGCCCTCGTGGGACAGGGGACCTACGAGCAGTACTTC.

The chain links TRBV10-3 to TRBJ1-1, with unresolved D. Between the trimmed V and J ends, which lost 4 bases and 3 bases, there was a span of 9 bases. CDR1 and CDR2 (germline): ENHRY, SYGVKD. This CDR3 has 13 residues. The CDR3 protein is CAISANRDTEAFF. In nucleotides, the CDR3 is TGTGCCATCAGTGCTAATAGGGACACTGAAGCTTTCTTT.

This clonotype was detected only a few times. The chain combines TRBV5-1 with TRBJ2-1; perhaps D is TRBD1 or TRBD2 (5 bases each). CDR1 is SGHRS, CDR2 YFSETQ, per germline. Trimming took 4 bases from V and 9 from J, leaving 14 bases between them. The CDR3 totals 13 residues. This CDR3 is CASSVTWGTEQFF. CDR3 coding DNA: TGCGCCAGCAGCGTTACATGGGGGACTGAGCAGTTCTTC.

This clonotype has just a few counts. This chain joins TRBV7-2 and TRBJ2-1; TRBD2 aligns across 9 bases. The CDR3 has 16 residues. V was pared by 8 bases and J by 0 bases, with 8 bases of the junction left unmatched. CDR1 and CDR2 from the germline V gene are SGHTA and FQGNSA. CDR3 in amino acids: CASSPGLASSYNEQFF. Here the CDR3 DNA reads TGTGCCAGCTCCCCTGGACTAGCGAGCTCCTACAATGAGCAGTTCTTC. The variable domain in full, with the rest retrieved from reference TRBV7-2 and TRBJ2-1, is GAGVSQSPSNKVTEKGKDVELRCDPISGHTALYWYRQSLGQGLEFLIYFQGNSAPDKSGLPSDRFSAERTGGSVSTLTIQRTQQEDSAVYLCASSPGLASSYNEQFFGPGTRLTVL.

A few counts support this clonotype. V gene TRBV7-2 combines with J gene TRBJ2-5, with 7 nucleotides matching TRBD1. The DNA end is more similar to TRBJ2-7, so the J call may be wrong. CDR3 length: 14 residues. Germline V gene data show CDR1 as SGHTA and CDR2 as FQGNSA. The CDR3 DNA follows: TGTGCCAGCAGCTCGCCCTGGGACAGCTACGAGCAGTACTTC. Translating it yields CASSSPWDSYEQYF.

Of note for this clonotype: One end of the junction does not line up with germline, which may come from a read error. The CDR3 region has the DNA TGTGCCAGCACCTCTCGGGATGAAGCCTTCTTT. Translating gives CASTSRDEAFF. V usage is TRBV6-5 and J usage is TRBJ1-1; the D is unclear. This CDR3 comprises 11 residues. In germline, CDR1 is MNHEY, CDR2 SVGAGI.

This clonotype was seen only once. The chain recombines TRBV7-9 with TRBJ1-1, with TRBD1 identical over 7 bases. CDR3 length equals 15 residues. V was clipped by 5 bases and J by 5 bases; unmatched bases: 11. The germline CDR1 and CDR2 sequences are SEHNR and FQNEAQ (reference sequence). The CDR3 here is CASSHTGSQGTEAFF. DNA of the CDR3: TGTGCCAGCAGCCATACGGGGTCACAGGGGACTGAAGCTTTCTTT.

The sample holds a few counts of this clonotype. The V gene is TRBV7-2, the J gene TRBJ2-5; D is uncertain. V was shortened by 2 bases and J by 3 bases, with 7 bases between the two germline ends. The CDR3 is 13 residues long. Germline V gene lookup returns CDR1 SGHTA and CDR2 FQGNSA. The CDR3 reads CASSLRWKETQYF. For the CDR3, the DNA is TGTGCCAGCAGCTTACGATGGAAAGAGACCCAGTACTTC.

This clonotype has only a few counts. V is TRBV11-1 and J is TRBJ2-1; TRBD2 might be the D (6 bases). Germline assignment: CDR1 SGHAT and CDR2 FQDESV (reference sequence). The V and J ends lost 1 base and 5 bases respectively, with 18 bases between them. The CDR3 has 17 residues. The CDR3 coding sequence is TGTGCCAGCAGCTTAGGAGCGGGCACGGTTGTGGACAATGAGCAGTTCTTC. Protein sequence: CASSLGAGTVVDNEQFF. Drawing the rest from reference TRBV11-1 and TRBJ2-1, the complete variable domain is EAEVAQSPRYKITEKSQAVAFWCDPISGHATLYWYRQILGQGPELLVQFQDESVVDDSQLPKDRFSAERLKGVDSTLKIQPAELGDSAMYLCASSLGAGTVVDNEQFFGPGTRLTVL.

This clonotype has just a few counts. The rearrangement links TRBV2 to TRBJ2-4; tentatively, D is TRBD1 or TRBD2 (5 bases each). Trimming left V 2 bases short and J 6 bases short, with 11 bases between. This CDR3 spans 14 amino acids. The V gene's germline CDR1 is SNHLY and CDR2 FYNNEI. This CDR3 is CASSEQGPLNIQYF. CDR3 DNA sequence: TGTGCCAGCAGTGAACAGGGACCCCTAAACATTCAGTACTTC.

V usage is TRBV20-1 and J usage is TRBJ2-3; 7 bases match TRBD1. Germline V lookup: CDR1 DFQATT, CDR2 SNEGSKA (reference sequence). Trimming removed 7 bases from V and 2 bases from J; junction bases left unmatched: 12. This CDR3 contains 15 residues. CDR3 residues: CSGRDSSVPTDTQYF. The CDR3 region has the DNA TGCAGTGGTAGGGACAGCTCAGTCCCCACAGATACGCAGTATTTT.

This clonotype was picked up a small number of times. The CDR3 DNA is TGTGCCAGTAGCCCTTCGACGCAGTATTTT. It is translated as CASSPSTQYF. The chain carries TRBV19 and TRBJ2-3, with D unclear. The CDR3 sequence is 10 residues long. The germline CDR1 and CDR2 sequences are LNHDA and SQIVND (reference sequence). V lost 6 bases, J lost 9 bases, and 7 bases lay in between.

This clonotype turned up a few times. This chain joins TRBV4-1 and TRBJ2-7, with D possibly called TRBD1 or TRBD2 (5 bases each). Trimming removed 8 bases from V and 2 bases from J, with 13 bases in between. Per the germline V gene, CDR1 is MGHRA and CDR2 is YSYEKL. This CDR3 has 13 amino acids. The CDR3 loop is CASASRDPYEQYF. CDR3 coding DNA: TGCGCCAGCGCCTCCCGGGACCCCTACGAGCAGTACTTC.

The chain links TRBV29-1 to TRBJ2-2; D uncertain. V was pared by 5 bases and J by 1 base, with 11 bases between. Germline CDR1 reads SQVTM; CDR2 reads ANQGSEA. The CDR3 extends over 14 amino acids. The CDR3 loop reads CSVLGYQNTGELFF. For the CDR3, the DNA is TGCAGCGTTTTGGGATATCAGAACACCGGGGAGCTGTTTTTT.

As DNA, the CDR3 is TGTGCCAGCAGCAACCGGGACATACGCCACGAGCAGTACTTC. Protein sequence: CASSNRDIRHEQYF. The chain combines TRBV6-2 or TRBV6-3 with TRBJ2-7; the D gene is possibly TRBD1 (6 bases). Trimming left V 6 bases short and J 5 bases short, with 17 bases between. The CDR3 has 14 residues. Germline V gene sequence: CDR1 MNHEY, CDR2 SVGEGT.

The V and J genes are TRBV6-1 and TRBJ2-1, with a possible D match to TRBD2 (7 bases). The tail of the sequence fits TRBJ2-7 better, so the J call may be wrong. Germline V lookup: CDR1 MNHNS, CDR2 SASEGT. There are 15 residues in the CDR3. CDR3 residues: CASARGGSGPYEQYF. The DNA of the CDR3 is TGTGCCAGCGCGAGGGGGGGGTCAGGACCCTACGAGCAGTACTTC.

CDR3 in DNA: TGTGCCAGCAGCCTGGGACCTGGGGCCAACACTGAAGCTTTCTTT. This translates into CASSLGPGANTEAFF. The V and J genes are TRBV7-3 and TRBJ1-1; TRBD1 might be the D (5 bases). CDR3 size: 15 residues. From germline, CDR1 is SGHTA and CDR2 FQGTGA. Between the trimmed V and J ends, which lost 5 bases and 2 bases, there was a span of 15 bases.

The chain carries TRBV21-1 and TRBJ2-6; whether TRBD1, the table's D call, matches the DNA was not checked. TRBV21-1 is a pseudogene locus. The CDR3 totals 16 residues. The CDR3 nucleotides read TGTGCCAGCAAGACCGGGACAGGGACTGGGGCCAACGTCCTGACTTTC. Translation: CASKTGTGTGANVLTF.

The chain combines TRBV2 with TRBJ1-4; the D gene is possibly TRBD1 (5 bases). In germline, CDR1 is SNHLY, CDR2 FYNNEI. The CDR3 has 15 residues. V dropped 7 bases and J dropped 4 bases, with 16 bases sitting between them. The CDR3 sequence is CASTRTQYLNEKLFF. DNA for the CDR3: TGTGCCAGCACCAGGACACAATACCTTAATGAAAAACTGTTTTTT.

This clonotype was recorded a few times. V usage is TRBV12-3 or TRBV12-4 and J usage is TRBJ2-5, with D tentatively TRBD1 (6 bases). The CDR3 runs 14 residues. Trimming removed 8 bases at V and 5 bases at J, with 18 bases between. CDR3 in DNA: TGTGCCAGCGCCGAGGAGGACAGAGCCGAGACCCAGTACTTC. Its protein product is CASAEEDRAETQYF.

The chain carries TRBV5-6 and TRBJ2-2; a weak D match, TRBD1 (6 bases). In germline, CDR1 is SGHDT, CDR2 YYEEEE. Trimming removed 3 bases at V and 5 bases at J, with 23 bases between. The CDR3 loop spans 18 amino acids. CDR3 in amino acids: CASSYSYRAATGTGELFF. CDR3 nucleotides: TGTGCCAGCAGCTACTCCTACAGGGCCGCTACGGGGACCGGGGAGCTGTTTTTT.